This paragraph covers one TCR beta chain sequence. Its target is unknown. TCRdb recomputed calls from the 5' RACE reads with MiXCR, one row per CDR3 protein. The top ten clones hold roughly 21% of a sample with more than 350,000 distinct CDR3 sequences, about 16% of them seen once. The data stem from a study of T-cell memory formation after mild COVID-19. V was clipped by 4 bases and J by 10 bases, with 26 bases between them. CDR1 is MRHNA, CDR2 SNTAGT, per germline. This CDR3 is built from 18 residues. Whole-study results and caveats: CM and EM subsets held most contracting CD4+ clones; EMRA held CD8+ ones.

The sequence derives from a young man who had mild COVID-19 (a few samples of this study predate the infection). Cell type and time point are not known. The sample comprised PBMCs or a T cell subset sorted from them (not recorded which). The rearrangement joins TRBV6-4 to TRBJ1-6, with D possibly TRBD1 on 6 matching bases. The CDR3 DNA reads as TGTGCCAGCAGTGGCCTCGGAGTGTCGGAGGGGGGGGTCTCACCCCTCCACTTT. This codes for CASSGLGVSEGGVSPLHF.